This TCR beta chain was sequenced in a study of blood T cells in healthy people across ages. Sample-barcoded 5' priming and a J-beta primer mix drove a second PCR of roughly 7 to 11 cycles. A 12-random-nucleotide template-switch adaptor tagged each cDNA molecule. From the 5' RACE reads, TCRdb called clonotypes with MiXCR, one entry per CDR3 protein. The table records about 1,400,000 distinct CDR3 sequences, 59% of them present only once. There are a few counts of this clonotype. Its antigen is not identified. Germline values: CDR1 MNHEY, CDR2 SVGEGT. V gave up 5 bases and J gave up 2 bases, with 15 bases separating them. The CDR3 spans 15 residues. Notes on the study in general: Age advanced and TCR beta diversity per million T cells fell, roughly linearly.

Sequencing used blood. This TCR was sampled from a man aged 18-30 years in good health. The chain employs TRBV6-2 or TRBV6-3 and TRBJ2-5; D is undetermined. CDR3 DNA sequence: TGTGCCAGCAGTCCCTCGGCGGTAATACAAGAGACCCAGTACTTC. Translated, it gives CASSPSAVIQETQYF.